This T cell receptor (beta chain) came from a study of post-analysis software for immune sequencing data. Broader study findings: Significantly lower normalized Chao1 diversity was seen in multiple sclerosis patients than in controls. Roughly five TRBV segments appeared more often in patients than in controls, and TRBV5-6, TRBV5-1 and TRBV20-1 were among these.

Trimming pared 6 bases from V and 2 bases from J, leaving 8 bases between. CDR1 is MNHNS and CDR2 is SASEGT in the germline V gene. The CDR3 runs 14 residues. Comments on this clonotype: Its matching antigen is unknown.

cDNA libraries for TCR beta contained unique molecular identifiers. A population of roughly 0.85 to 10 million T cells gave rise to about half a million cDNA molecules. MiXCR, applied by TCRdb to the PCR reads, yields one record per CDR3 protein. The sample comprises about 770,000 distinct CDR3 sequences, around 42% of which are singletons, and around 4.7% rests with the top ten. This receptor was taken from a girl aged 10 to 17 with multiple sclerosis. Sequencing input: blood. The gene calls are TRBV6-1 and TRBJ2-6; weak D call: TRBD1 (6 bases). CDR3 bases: TGTGCCAGCAGATACAGGGCTGGGGCCAACGTCCTGACTTTC. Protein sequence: CASRYRAGANVLTF.